One sample yielded the 26 T cell receptor beta chains listed below, sequenced in a study of graft-versus-host responses after intestinal transplantation. Their cognate antigens are unknown. The protocol was immunoSEQ multiplex PCR, while the TCRdb copy is restricted to in-frame clones and leaves out a portion. This table holds approximately 77,000 clones, roughly 89% found once. Material: unstimulated CD4+ T cells sorted from spleen or lymph node cells, obtained before intestinal transplant. The receptors come from a human donor who received an intestinal transplant.

The rearrangement joins TRBV6-6 to TRBJ2-2; tentatively, D is TRBD2 (5 bases). This CDR3 contains 14 residues. CDR1 and CDR2 (germline): MNHNY, SVGAGI (reference sequence). Deletions cut 5 bases from V and 3 bases from J, with 10 bases between. The CDR3 spells CASSTDSYTGELFF. The CDR3 DNA reads TGTGCCAGCAGTACGGACTCCTACACCGGGGAGCTGTTTTTT.

This rearrangement joins TRBV2 to TRBJ2-2; D may be TRBD1 (5 bases). V was trimmed by 8 bases and J by 0 bases, leaving 16 bases between them. The CDR3 loop spans 16 amino acids. CDR1 is SNHLY and CDR2 is FYNNEI in the germline V gene. The CDR3 nucleotides read TGTGCCAGCCTGGGGCTAGGGTTCGCGAACACCGGGGAGCTGTTTTTT. Its protein product is CASLGLGFANTGELFF.

The genes are TRBV18 and TRBJ2-5, with 8 bases matching TRBD2. Trimming cost V 4 bases and J 2 bases; bases outside gene matches: 6. CDR1 KGHSH and CDR2 LQKENI come from the germline V gene. The CDR3 contains 15 residues. CDR3 in amino acids: CASSLSTGGQETQYF. CDR3 in DNA: TGTGCCAGCTCACTTTCGACGGGGGGGCAAGAGACCCAGTACTTC. The full variable domain, completed using reference TRBV18 and TRBJ2-5, is NAGVMQNPRHLVRRRGQEARLRCSPMKGHSHVYWYRQLPEEGLKFMVYLQKENIIDESGMPKERFSAEFPKEGPSILRIQQVVRGDSAAYFCASSLSTGGQETQYFGPGTRLLVL.

This chain connects TRBV7-8 to TRBJ1-1; D is perhaps TRBD1 (6 bases). In germline, CDR1 is SGHVS, CDR2 FQNEAQ. The CDR3 is 15 residues long. Trimming stripped 5 bases from V and 3 bases from J, with 16 bases between. CDR3 sequence (DNA): TGTGCCAGCAGCCCCACCACAGGGAGAGACACTGAAGCTTTCTTT. As protein: CASSPTTGRDTEAFF.

This chain joins TRBV5-1 and TRBJ2-5; no reliable D call. The J call may be wrong; the DNA end is better matched by TRBJ2-7. CDR3 length equals 11 residues. Germline V gene sequence: CDR1 SGHRS, CDR2 YFSETQ. The CDR3 loop reads CASSSHYEQYF. CDR3 DNA: TGCGCCAGCAGCTCGCACTACGAGCAGTACTTC.

V gene TRBV7-2 combines with J gene TRBJ2-1; D might be TRBD1 (5 bases). CDR3 length: 18 amino acids. Trimming stripped 5 bases from V and 3 bases from J, with 23 bases between. Germline V CDR1 and CDR2: SGHTA, FQGNSA. The CDR3 loop reads CASSVLRGRLRGYNEQFF. The CDR3 DNA reads as TGTGCCAGCAGCGTACTCCGCGGTCGTCTTAGGGGCTACAATGAGCAGTTCTTC.

The chain recombines TRBV7-6 with TRBJ2-3; TRBD2 is a possible D gene (5 bases). Trimming shortened V by 8 bases and J by 5 bases, and 17 bases separated the two germline ends. This CDR3 is 14 amino acids long. The germline CDR1 and CDR2 sequences are SGHVS and FNYEAQ. DNA for the CDR3: TGTGCCAGCGGGCTGGGCGGGTTCGTAGATACGCAGTATTTT. Its protein product is CASGLGGFVDTQYF.

This clone appeared once. The chain couples TRBV2 to TRBJ1-1; no firm D call. This CDR3 is built from 12 residues. Germline V gene sequence: CDR1 SNHLY, CDR2 FYNNEI. Trimming pared 3 bases from V and 5 bases from J, leaving 7 bases between. As DNA, the CDR3 is TGTGCCAGCAGTGACCCCCGGACTGAAGCTTTCTTT. Translated: CASSDPRTEAFF.

The chain's CDR3 is CAWSVGVAGNTIYF. For the CDR3, the DNA is TGTGCCTGGAGTGTAGGGGTGGCTGGAAACACCATATATTTT. V gene TRBV30 combines with J gene TRBJ1-3; D is possibly TRBD1 (5 bases). Between the trimmed V and J ends, which lost 0 bases and 2 bases, there was a span of 8 bases. The germline gives CDR1 GTSNPN, CDR2 SVGIG (reference sequence). The CDR3 length is 14 residues.

The chain carries TRBV11-2 and TRBJ2-3; TRBD1 aligns across 8 bases. V was clipped by 7 bases and J by 3 bases; unmatched bases: 9. Germline V gives CDR1 SGHAT, CDR2 FQNNGV. This CDR3 has 15 residues. CDR3 sequence reads: CASTVTGVVTDTQYF. CDR3 DNA sequence: TGTGCCAGCACCGTGACAGGGGTGGTGACAGATACGCAGTATTTT.

The chain combines TRBV23-1 with TRBJ2-7; tentatively, D is TRBD2 (5 bases). TRBV23-1 is assigned to the ORF class and has an uncertain function. The CDR3 loop spans 14 amino acids. V was clipped by 4 bases and J by 1 base, with 11 bases between them. The CDR3: CASSPSDWSYEQYF. The CDR3 DNA is TGCGCCAGCAGTCCCTCGGACTGGTCCTACGAGCAGTACTTC.

The chain links TRBV15 to TRBJ1-5, with 7 bases that match TRBD1. CDR1 and CDR2 (germline): LNHNV, YYDKDF (reference sequence). J was trimmed by 0 bases and V by 2 bases; bases with no gene match: 16. This CDR3 comprises 20 residues. The CDR3 is CATSRPRPSDRVYSNQPQHF. In nucleotides, the CDR3 is TGTGCCACCAGCAGACCTCGCCCCTCTGACAGGGTGTATAGCAATCAGCCCCAGCATTTT. The full variable domain, completed using reference TRBV15 and TRBJ1-5, is DAMVIQNPRYQVTQFGKPVTLSCSQTLNHNVMYWYQQKSSQAPKLLFHYYDKDFNNEADTPDNFQSRRPNTSFCFLDIRSPGLGDTAMYLCATSRPRPSDRVYSNQPQHFGDGTRLSIL.

The V gene is TRBV5-1, the J gene TRBJ2-1; TRBD2 agrees at 9 bases. Germline CDR1 reads SGHRS; CDR2 reads YFSETQ. This CDR3 comprises 15 residues. The V and J ends lost 4 bases and 1 base, in that order; junction bases with no gene match: 3. Here the CDR3 reads CASSLSGSSYNEQFF. As DNA, the CDR3 is TGCGCCAGCAGCCTTAGCGGGAGTTCCTACAATGAGCAGTTCTTC.

This clone was detected once. This rearrangement joins TRBV9 to TRBJ1-6; 8 bases map to TRBD1. J lost 7 bases, V lost 0 bases, and 6 bases had no gene match. The V gene's germline CDR1 is SGDLS and CDR2 YYNGEE. The CDR3 spans 16 residues. The CDR3 DNA reads as TGTGCCAGCAGCGTAGATCCCGACAGGGGCAATTCACCCCTCCACTTT. Translating it yields CASSVDPDRGNSPLHF.

J is TRBJ2-5 and V is TRBV11-3; 10 bases align to TRBD2. The CDR3 covers 14 residues. The V gene's germline CDR1 is SGHNT and CDR2 YENEEA. V gave up 4 bases and J gave up 11 bases; unmatched junction bases: 10. The CDR3 loop reads CASSSTSGMREQYF. CDR3 bases: TGTGCCAGCAGCTCCACTAGCGGGATGCGAGAGCAGTACTTC.

The chain joins TRBV2 to TRBJ2-1, with TRBD1 matching 7 bases. CDR3 length equals 14 residues. Per the germline V gene, CDR1 is SNHLY and CDR2 is FYNNEI. V lost 6 bases, J lost 9 bases, and 11 bases stayed unmatched. CDR3 DNA sequence: TGTGCCAGCAGATTAGAGGGGGCAGTGACTGAGCAGTTCTTC. Translation gives CASRLEGAVTEQFF.

The J gene is TRBJ2-3, the V gene TRBV5-1; tentative D call: TRBD2 (5 bases). Trimming left V 0 bases short and J 0 bases short, with 8 bases between. CDR3 length: 15 residues. Germline-derived CDR1 and CDR2 are SGHRS and YFSETQ. CDR3 in amino acids: CASSLERISTDTQYF. CDR3 DNA: TGCGCCAGCAGCTTGGAGCGGATTAGCACAGATACGCAGTATTTT.

The rearrangement joins TRBV4-1 to TRBJ1-2, with TRBD1 matching over 9 bases. The CDR3 is made up of 15 amino acids. V lost 3 bases, J lost 6 bases, and 8 bases stayed unmatched. The germline gives CDR1 MGHRA, CDR2 YSYEKL. The CDR3 region is CASSHQRDRADGYTF. CDR3 nucleotide sequence: TGCGCCAGCAGCCATCAGCGGGACAGGGCGGATGGCTACACCTTC.

This chain connects TRBV6-5 to TRBJ2-3; TRBD1 aligns across 10 bases. The germline CDR1 and CDR2 sequences are MNHEY and SVGAGI. The length of the CDR3 is 15 residues. The trim removed 6 bases at V and 2 bases at J, leaving 5 bases unmatched. CDR3 region: CASRATGGPTDTQYF. The DNA for the CDR3 is TGTGCCAGCAGAGCGACAGGGGGCCCCACAGATACGCAGTATTTT.

This clone was seen a single time. The chain has TRBV21-1 and TRBJ2-7; the D segment call TRBD1 is taken from the table without a DNA check. TRBV21-1 is annotated as a pseudogene. The CDR3 runs to 14 residues. CDR3 nucleotides: TGTGCCAGCAGCACATCAGACAGGGCTTACGAGCAGTACTTC. Translation gives CASSTSDRAYEQYF.

The CDR3 nucleotides are TGTGCCAGCAGTTTATCGGGACAGGGGATCGGGTCACCCCTCCACTTT. It encodes CASSLSGQGIGSPLHF. The chain carries TRBV27 and TRBJ1-6; TRBD1 aligns across 10 bases. The germline gives CDR1 MNHEY, CDR2 SMNVEV (reference sequence). The junction had 6 bases not matched to a gene; V was cut back by 0 bases and J by 10 bases. This CDR3 comprises 16 residues.

CDR3 in DNA: TGCGCCAGCAGCTTGGGACAGGGGAATGAGCAGTTCTTC. Its translation is CASSLGQGNEQFF. The chain employs TRBV5-1 and TRBJ2-1, with 8 positions matching TRBD1. Germline values: CDR1 SGHRS, CDR2 YFSETQ. The ends lost 0 bases at V and 7 bases at J; junction bases unmatched: 0. This CDR3 has 13 amino acids.

This chain connects TRBV2 to TRBJ2-1; 9 nucleotides match TRBD1. Germline CDR1 SNHLY, CDR2 FYNNEI. The CDR3 spans 15 residues. V shed 6 bases and J 6 bases; nucleotides not matched to a gene: 9. CDR3 protein: CASSAKGQGGNEQFF. CDR3 DNA: TGTGCCAGCAGCGCTAAGGGACAGGGTGGCAATGAGCAGTTCTTC.

The J gene is TRBJ1-2, the V gene TRBV9; no reliable D call. Per the germline V gene, CDR1 is SGDLS and CDR2 is YYNGEE. V was pared by 4 bases and J by 4 bases, with 8 bases between. This CDR3 region has 12 residues. The CDR3 reads CASSQSSYGYTF. The CDR3 DNA reads as TGTGCCAGCAGCCAAAGTAGCTATGGCTACACCTTC. The whole variable domain, remainder taken from reference TRBV9 and TRBJ1-2, is DSGVTQTPKHLITATGQRVTLRCSPRSGDLSVYWYQQSLDQGLQFLIQYYNGEERAKGNILERFSAQQFPDLHSELNLSSLELGDSALYFCASSQSSYGYTFGSGTRLTVV.

The chain carries TRBV7-6 and TRBJ1-1; 8 nucleotides match TRBD1. Per germline, CDR1 SGHVS and CDR2 FNYEAQ. V lost 4 bases and J lost 1; bases outside the gene matches: 8. CDR3 length equals 16 residues. CDR3 DNA sequence: TGTGCCAGCAGCTCCATTAGACAGGGGAGGAACACTGAAGCTTTCTTT. It encodes CASSSIRQGRNTEAFF.

V and J are TRBV5-1 and TRBJ1-2; D not certain. The length of the CDR3 is 15 residues. Trimming pared 0 bases from V and 6 bases from J, leaving 15 bases between. Germline loops: CDR1 SGHRS, CDR2 YFSETQ. The CDR3 DNA follows: TGCGCCAGCAGCTTGGACGCTATATCCGGGGATGGCTACACCTTC. Encoded protein: CASSLDAISGDGYTF.